Given below is one TCR beta chain in context. What it recognizes is unknown. The sample originates from a study of OX40 agonist ivuxolimab in advanced cancers. General study points: Low normalized T-cell clonal expansion was additionally recorded for some nonresponders. Determination of antigen specificity was not performed for the expanded peripheral T cells.

This CDR3 is built from 12 residues. CDR1 SGHRS and CDR2 YFSETQ come from the germline V gene. Trimming removed 4 bases from V and 4 bases from J, with 8 bases in between. The repertoire was sequenced with immunoSEQ multiplex PCR; TCRdb's copy has only in-frame clones and lacks some. The sample records approximately 91,000 clones, more than 75% being singletons. The origin of this receptor is an adult with an advanced solid tumor such as melanoma, head and neck, liver or kidney cancer. The rearrangement uses TRBV5-1 and TRBJ2-5; no reliable D call. The input for sequencing was CD4+ or CD8+ T cells sorted from blood, taken in a trial of the OX40 agonist ivuxolimab. The CDR3 reads CASSLGSETQYF. The CDR3 DNA follows: TGCGCCAGCAGCCTAGGATCAGAGACCCAGTACTTC.